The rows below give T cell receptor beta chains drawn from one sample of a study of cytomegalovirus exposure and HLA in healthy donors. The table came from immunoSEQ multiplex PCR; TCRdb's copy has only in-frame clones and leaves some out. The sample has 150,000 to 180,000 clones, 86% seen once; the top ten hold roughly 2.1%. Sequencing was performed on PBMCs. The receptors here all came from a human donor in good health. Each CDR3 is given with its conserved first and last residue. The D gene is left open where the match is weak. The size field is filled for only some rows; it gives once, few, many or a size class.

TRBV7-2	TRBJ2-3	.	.	CASSLPHTDTQYF	TGTGCCAGCAGCTTACCCCACACAGATACGCAGTATTTT
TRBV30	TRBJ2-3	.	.	CAWRGSGSTDTQYF	TGTGCCTGGAGAGGTAGCGGAAGCACAGATACGCAGTATTTT
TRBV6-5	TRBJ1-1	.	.	CASSYEGNTEAFF	TGTGCCAGCAGTTATGAGGGGAACACTGAAGCTTTCTTT
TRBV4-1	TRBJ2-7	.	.	CASSQGGSSYEQYF	TGCGCCAGCAGCCAAGGAGGGAGCTCCTACGAGCAGTACTTC
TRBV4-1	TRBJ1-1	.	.	CASSHLGLAGTEAFF	TGCGCCAGCAGCCATCTAGGGCTGGCGGGGACTGAAGCTTTCTTT
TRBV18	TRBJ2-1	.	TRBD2	CASSPSGGRYNEQFF	TGTGCCAGCTCACCAAGCGGGGGCCGATACAATGAGCAGTTCTTC
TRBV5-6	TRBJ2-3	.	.	CASSQPKAELSTDTQYF	TGTGCCAGCAGCCAACCAAAAGCGGAACTCAGCACAGATACGCAGTATTTT
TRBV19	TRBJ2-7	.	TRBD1	CASSIPGTGDNEQYF	TGTGCCAGTAGTATTCCCGGGACAGGGGACAACGAGCAGTACTTC
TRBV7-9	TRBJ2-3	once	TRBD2	CASSLGTSGDTQYF	TGTGCCAGCAGCCTAGGGACTAGCGGAGATACGCAGTATTTT
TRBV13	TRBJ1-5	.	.	CASSSRGFNQPQHF	TGTGCCAGCAGCTCCAGGGGATTTAATCAGCCCCAGCATTTT
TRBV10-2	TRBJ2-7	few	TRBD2	CASSHGGALEQYF	TGCGCCAGCAGCCACGGGGGGGCTCTCGAGCAGTACTTC
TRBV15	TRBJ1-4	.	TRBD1	CATSRDQGAGEKLFF	TGTGCCACCAGCCGAGACCAGGGGGCGGGGGAAAAACTGTTTTTT
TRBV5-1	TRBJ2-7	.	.	CASSPEGQKKGEQYF	TGCGCCAGCAGCCCCGAGGGCCAGAAAAAGGGCGAGCAGTACTTC
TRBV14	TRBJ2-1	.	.	CASSIRGGGPDNEQFF	TGTGCCAGCAGCATTAGGGGGGGAGGGCCCGACAATGAGCAGTTCTTC
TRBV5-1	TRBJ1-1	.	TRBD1	CASSSGQGPGTEAFF	TGCGCCAGCAGCTCTGGACAGGGGCCAGGGACTGAAGCTTTCTTT
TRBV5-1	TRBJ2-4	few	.	CASSPGGSGAKNIQYF	TGCGCCAGCAGCCCGGGGGGCAGCGGGGCCAAAAACATTCAGTACTTC
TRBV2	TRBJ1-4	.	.	CASSEVLLSGKSNEKLFF	TGTGCCAGCAGTGAAGTCCTACTTTCAGGGAAATCTAATGAAAAACTGTTTTTT
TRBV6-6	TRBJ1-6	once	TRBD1	CASGGTGYNSPLHF	TGTGCCAGCGGCGGGACAGGATATAATTCACCCCTCCACTTT
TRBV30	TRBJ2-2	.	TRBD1	CACPLDRGVSTGELFF	TGTGCCTGTCCATTGGACAGGGGGGTCTCTACCGGGGAGCTGTTTTTT
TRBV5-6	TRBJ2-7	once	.	CASSLGQSYEQYF	TGTGCCAGCAGCCTTGGGCAGTCCTACGAGCAGTACTTC
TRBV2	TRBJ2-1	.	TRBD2	CASSEVISGRRGNEQFF	TGTGCCAGCAGTGAGGTCATTAGCGGGAGAAGGGGCAATGAGCAGTTCTTC
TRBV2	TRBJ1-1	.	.	CASRRSTEAFF	TGTGCCAGCAGGCGAAGCACTGAAGCTTTCTTT
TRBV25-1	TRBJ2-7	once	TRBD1	CASRDRASYEQYF	TGTGCCAGCCGGGACAGGGCCTCCTACGAGCAGTACTTC
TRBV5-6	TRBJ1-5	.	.	CASSLAQVEGQPQHF	TGTGCCAGCAGCTTGGCGCAGGTGGAGGGTCAGCCCCAGCATTTT
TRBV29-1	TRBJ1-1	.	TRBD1	CSESRGDTEAFF	TGCAGCGAGTCCAGGGGGGACACTGAAGCTTTCTTT
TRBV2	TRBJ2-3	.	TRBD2	CASTSGGGYTDTQYF	TGTGCCAGCACTAGCGGGGGGGGATACACAGATACGCAGTATTTT
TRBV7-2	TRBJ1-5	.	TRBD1	CASTLNGQVNQPQHF	TGTGCCAGCACCTTAAACGGACAGGTCAATCAGCCCCAGCATTTT
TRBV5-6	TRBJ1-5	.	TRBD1	CASSLTGQGWALNQPQHF	TGTGCCAGCAGCTTGACGGGACAGGGGTGGGCACTCAATCAGCCCCAGCATTTT
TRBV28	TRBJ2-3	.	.	CASSFRMGSWDTQYF	TGTGCCAGCAGTTTCCGTATGGGGAGTTGGGATACGCAGTATTTT
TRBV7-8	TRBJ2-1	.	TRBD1	CASSSGQGAYNEQFF	TGTGCCAGCAGCTCCGGACAGGGGGCATACAATGAGCAGTTCTTC
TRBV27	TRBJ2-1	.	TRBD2	CASSFGLAGGPNEQFF	TGTGCCAGCAGTTTCGGACTAGCGGGGGGGCCAAATGAGCAGTTCTTC
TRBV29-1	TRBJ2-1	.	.	CSVGADTKGNEQFF	TGCAGCGTTGGGGCTGACACCAAGGGGAATGAGCAGTTCTTC
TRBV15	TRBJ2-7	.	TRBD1	CATSRGPGQGQYEQYF	TGTGCCACCAGCAGAGGACCCGGACAGGGTCAATACGAGCAGTACTTC
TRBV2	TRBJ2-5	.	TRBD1	CASSESVQGDPIGQETQYF	TGTGCCAGCAGTGAATCCGTCCAGGGGGACCCGATAGGCCAAGAGACCCAGTACTTC
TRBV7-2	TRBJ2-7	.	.	CASSLGGAGAYEQYF	TGTGCCAGCAGCTTAGGAGGGGCAGGGGCTTACGAGCAGTACTTC
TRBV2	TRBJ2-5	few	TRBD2	CASSVGGGFETQYF	TGTGCCAGCAGTGTTGGGGGGGGGTTTGAGACCCAGTACTTC
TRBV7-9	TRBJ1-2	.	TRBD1	CASSDKTGSYGYTF	TGTGCCAGCAGCGATAAGACAGGGAGCTATGGCTACACCTTC